Each of the 29 T cell receptor beta chains below was sequenced from the same sample in a study of shared clonotypes between healthy human individuals. Sequenced by immunoSEQ multiplex PCR; TCRdb stores in-frame clones only, minus some. The repertoire holds 2 million to 2.5 million clones, with about nine tenths as singletons. The sequencing input was naive CD4+ T cells from PBMCs. Subset given: CD45RA+ positively selected. The receptor source for this set is a man aged 18 to 30 in good health. Some clones in this sample may be carry-over from other donors' samples.

V and J are TRBV11-2 and TRBJ1-2; tentatively, D is TRBD1 (5 bases). Germline-derived CDR1 and CDR2 are SGHAT and FQNNGV. V lost 5 bases and J lost 0, with 16 bases in between. The length of the CDR3 is 16 residues. The CDR3 sequence: CASSTVKLGPNYGYTF. CDR3 bases: TGTGCCAGCAGCACGGTGAAATTGGGGCCTAACTATGGCTACACCTTC.

The rearrangement uses TRBV9 and TRBJ2-5, with 11 nucleotides matching TRBD2. J lost 2 bases, V lost 4 bases, and 7 bases had no gene match. This CDR3 is 16 amino acids long. The germline CDR1 and CDR2 sequences are SGDLS and YYNGEE. Here the CDR3 reads CASSFGLAGLQETQYF. The CDR3 bases are TGTGCCAGCAGCTTCGGACTAGCGGGCCTTCAAGAGACCCAGTACTTC.

The table lists this clone with a count of one. J is TRBJ1-2 and V is TRBV7-2; D is undetermined. The CDR3 length is 13 residues. Between the trimmed V and J ends, which lost 2 bases and 4 bases, there was a span of 8 bases. Germline CDR1 is SGHTA and CDR2 is FQGNSA. The CDR3 nucleotides are TGTGCCAGCAGCTTACAACAGATCTATGGCTACACCTTC. Residues: CASSLQQIYGYTF.

This chain joins TRBV4-1 and TRBJ2-7; D is perhaps TRBD1 (5 bases). The CDR3 spans 15 residues. Germline V gene data show CDR1 as MGHRA and CDR2 as YSYEKL. V shed 1 base and J shed 4 bases, with 14 bases lying between them. CDR3 DNA: TGCGCCAGCAGCCAAGGATGGGGAAAGGGGTACGAGCAGTACTTC. Translated: CASSQGWGKGYEQYF.

The rearrangement links TRBV9 to TRBJ2-1; D is unclear. V dropped 1 base and J dropped 0 bases, with 14 bases sitting between them. Germline CDR1 reads SGDLS; CDR2 reads YYNGEE. This CDR3 comprises 17 residues. CDR3 DNA sequence: TGTGCCAGCAGCGTATCGCTTAACCCAAGCTCCTACAATGAGCAGTTCTTC. Translated: CASSVSLNPSSYNEQFF.

The chain has TRBV2 and TRBJ2-4, with D perhaps given as TRBD1 or TRBD2 (7 bases each). Germline assignment: CDR1 SNHLY and CDR2 FYNNEI. The CDR3 has 15 amino acids. V was shortened by 10 bases and J by 3 bases, with 19 bases between the two germline ends. In DNA form, the CDR3 reads TGTGCCACCACAGGGGATTCTAGCGGCAAAAACATTCAGTACTTC. Its translation: CATTGDSSGKNIQYF.

This chain links TRBV5-1 with TRBJ2-5; possible D gene TRBD1, 7 bases. Germline-derived CDR1 and CDR2 are SGHRS and YFSETQ. This CDR3 is built from 16 residues. Trimming cost V 0 bases and J 1 base, with 13 bases left between them. The CDR3 DNA sequence: TGCGCCAGCAGCTTGGTGTCAGGGGGGAGCCAAGAGACCCAGTACTTC. Its translation is CASSLVSGGSQETQYF.

The V gene is TRBV28, the J gene TRBJ2-3; TRBD2 aligns across 9 bases. The CDR3 has 15 amino acids. V shed 6 bases and J 3 bases; nucleotides not matched to a gene: 7. Germline V gives CDR1 MDHEN, CDR2 SYDVKM. CDR3 in DNA: TGTGCCAGCAGCAATAGCGGGAGAGGTACAGATACGCAGTATTTT. Protein product: CASSNSGRGTDTQYF.

The genes are TRBV9 and TRBJ2-1, with 8 bases identical to TRBD1. The CDR3 extends over 16 amino acids. V shed 5 bases and J 3 bases; nucleotides not matched to a gene: 10. CDR1 is SGDLS, CDR2 YYNGEE, per germline. CDR3 loop: CASSYTGTGVYNEQFF. The CDR3 DNA sequence: TGTGCCAGCAGTTATACCGGGACAGGCGTCTACAATGAGCAGTTCTTC. The variable domain in full, completed from reference TRBV9 and TRBJ2-1, reads DSGVTQTPKHLITATGQRVTLRCSPRSGDLSVYWYQQSLDQGLQFLIQYYNGEERAKGNILERFSAQQFPDLHSELNLSSLELGDSALYFCASSYTGTGVYNEQFFGPGTRLTVL.

The chain uses TRBV15 and TRBJ2-3; D is uncertain. V gave up 2 bases and J gave up 6 bases, with 9 bases separating them. The CDR3 spans 13 residues. CDR1 is LNHNV and CDR2 is YYDKDF in the germline V gene (reference sequence). The CDR3 DNA follows: TGTGCCACCAGCAGACAGGTCAGGGATACGCAGTATTTT. Translating gives CATSRQVRDTQYF.

In DNA, the CDR3 is TGTGCCAGCACCGCCCTTTCATCAGGGCATGAGCAGTTCTTC. Amino acids: CASTALSSGHEQFF. The chain combines TRBV27 with TRBJ2-1; D is perhaps TRBD1 (5 bases). Trimming left V 7 bases short and J 8 bases short, with 18 bases between. Germline V CDR1 and CDR2: MNHEY, SMNVEV (reference sequence). The CDR3 length is 14 residues.

The chain combines TRBV7-8 with TRBJ2-7; possible D gene TRBD1, 5 bases. Germline CDR1 is SGHVS and CDR2 is FQNEAQ. CDR3 length: 14 amino acids. V was clipped by 3 bases and J by 6 bases, with 15 bases between them. CDR3 in amino acids: CASSFPGPGREQYF. CDR3 nucleotides: TGTGCCAGCAGCTTTCCCGGGCCAGGGCGCGAGCAGTACTTC. Together with reference TRBV7-8 and TRBJ2-7, the CDR3 gives the full variable domain: GAGVSQSPRYKVAKRGQDVALRCDPISGHVSLFWYQQALGQGPEFLTYFQNEAQLDKSGLPSDRFFAERPEGSVSTLKIQRTQQEDSAVYLCASSFPGPGREQYFGPGTRLTVT.

V gene TRBV7-9 combines with J gene TRBJ1-2; D may be TRBD1 (5 bases). V was cut by 2 bases and J by 5 bases, with 18 bases left in between. CDR1 SEHNR and CDR2 FQNEAQ come from the germline V gene (reference sequence). The CDR3 runs 16 residues. CDR3 sequence (DNA): TGTGCCAGCAGCTTACCGGGGGACTCCAAGGGGTATGGCTACACCTTC. This encodes CASSLPGDSKGYGYTF.

V gene TRBV29-1 combines with J gene TRBJ2-5; D gene unclear. V was trimmed by 4 bases and J by 2 bases, leaving 8 bases between them. CDR3 size: 12 residues. Per germline, CDR1 SQVTM and CDR2 ANQGSEA. The CDR3: CSVGPKQETQYF. The CDR3 nucleotides are TGCAGCGTTGGTCCAAAGCAAGAGACCCAGTACTTC. The whole variable domain, filled in from reference TRBV29-1 and TRBJ2-5, reads SAVISQKPSRDICQRGTSLTIQCQVDSQVTMMFWYRQQPGQSLTLIATANQGSEATYESGFVIDKFPISRPNLTFSTLTVSNMSPEDSSIYLCSVGPKQETQYFGPGTRLLVL.

The rearrangement uses TRBV7-8 and TRBJ2-7; weak D call: TRBD1 (6 bases). The V gene lost 5 bases and the J gene lost 5 bases, with 22 bases spanning the gap. CDR3 length: 16 amino acids. The germline CDR1 and CDR2 sequences are SGHVS and FQNEAQ. CDR3 in DNA: TGTGCCAGCAGCCCCAACCTTTATGCAGGGGAACACGAGCAGTACTTC. Amino acids: CASSPNLYAGEHEQYF.

The chain uses TRBV5-4 and TRBJ2-1; TRBD2 matches at 8 bases. The V segment lost 2 bases and the J segment 6 bases; nucleotides outside the gene matches: 4. Germline V lookup: CDR1 SGHNT, CDR2 YYREEE (reference sequence). This CDR3 has 14 amino acids. In DNA, the CDR3 is TGTGCCAGCAGCTTTACTAGCGGCTCCAATGAGCAGTTCTTC. Amino acids: CASSFTSGSNEQFF.

Points on this clone: The same CDR3 can be traced to other DNA sequences in this sample. V and J are TRBV19 and TRBJ2-7; D tentatively fits TRBD1 or TRBD2 (5 bases each). CDR1 and CDR2 (germline): LNHDA, SQIVND (reference sequence). The length of the CDR3 is 13 residues. V was pared by 1 base and J by 3 bases, with 7 bases between. The CDR3 here is CASSIVGGYEQYF. For the CDR3, the DNA is TGTGCCAGTAGTATAGTTGGGGGCTACGAGCAGTACTTC.

The chain joins TRBV11-2 to TRBJ2-3; 11 bases line up with TRBD2. The CDR3 covers 14 residues. From germline, CDR1 is SGHAT and CDR2 FQNNGV. Losses at the gene ends were 8 bases for V and 6 bases for J; bases not matched to a gene: 7. The CDR3 DNA reads as TGTGCCAGCGGGTTGACTAGCGGGATTGATACGCAGTATTTT. This encodes CASGLTSGIDTQYF.

This chain connects TRBV7-2 to TRBJ1-3; D unresolved. V was trimmed by 2 bases and J by 0 bases, leaving 5 bases between them. CDR1 is SGHTA and CDR2 is FQGNSA in the germline V gene. CDR3 size: 14 residues. The CDR3 sequence is CASSLSVSGNTIYF. As DNA, the CDR3 is TGTGCCAGCAGCTTAAGTGTCTCTGGAAACACCATATATTTT.

CDR3 sequence (DNA): TGTGCCAGCAGCCAAGATCTAGCGGGGTTGAACCAGCCCCAGCATTTT. Translation gives CASSQDLAGLNQPQHF. The chain employs TRBV4-2 and TRBJ1-5; D is unresolved. V shed 0 bases and J shed 7 bases, with 16 bases lying between them. The germline gives CDR1 LGHNA, CDR2 YNFKEQ. The CDR3 is 16 residues long.

The chain couples TRBV28 to TRBJ2-3; 13 positions agree with TRBD2. This CDR3 has 18 amino acids. CDR1 and CDR2 from the germline V gene are MDHEN and SYDVKM. The V segment lost 6 bases and the J segment 3 bases; nucleotides outside the gene matches: 12. DNA for the CDR3: TGTGCCAGCAGCCCCACTAGCGGGAGGGTCCCGGCAACAGATACGCAGTATTTT. Its translation is CASSPTSGRVPATDTQYF.

V is TRBV28 and J is TRBJ2-2; TRBD2 aligns across 14 bases. With V trimmed by 6 bases and J by 4 bases, 7 bases remained unmatched. Germline V gene data show CDR1 as MDHEN and CDR2 as SYDVKM. The length of the CDR3 is 17 residues. CDR3 bases: TGTGCCAGCAGACGAAGACTAGCGGGAGGGCGCACCGGGGAGCTGTTTTTT. Protein product: CASRRRLAGGRTGELFF.

This sequence joins TRBV30 and TRBJ2-3; 9 nucleotides match TRBD2. Germline V gives CDR1 GTSNPN, CDR2 SVGIG (reference sequence). V shed 3 bases and J 0 bases; nucleotides not matched to a gene: 4. This CDR3 spans 15 amino acids. CDR3 amino acids: CAWREAGGSTDTQYF. The CDR3 DNA is TGTGCCTGGAGGGAAGCGGGAGGAAGCACAGATACGCAGTATTTT.

The chain is built from TRBV5-4 and TRBJ2-5; 10 bases are shared with TRBD2. The trim removed 5 bases at V and 4 bases at J, leaving 11 bases unmatched. CDR3 size: 16 residues. The germline V gene encodes CDR1 SGHNT and CDR2 YYREEE (reference sequence). The CDR3 spells CASRDSKREGPETQYF. CDR3 sequence (DNA): TGTGCCAGCAGGGATTCCAAGCGGGAGGGCCCAGAGACCCAGTACTTC. Full variable domain (rest looked up from reference TRBV5-4 and TRBJ2-5): ETGVTQSPTHLIKTRGQQVTLRCSSQSGHNTVSWYQQALGQGPQFIFQYYREEENGRGNFPPRFSGLQFPNYSSELNVNALELDDSALYLCASRDSKREGPETQYFGPGTRLLVL.

J is TRBJ2-3 and V is TRBV6-7, with 8 bases matching TRBD1. TRBV6-7 is assigned to the ORF class and has an uncertain function. The CDR3 length is 15 residues. The V segment lost 7 bases and the J segment 2 bases; nucleotides outside the gene matches: 8. Here the CDR3 DNA reads TGTGCCAGCACCTTGCTGGACAGGGCCACAGATACGCAGTATTTT. It is translated as CASTLLDRATDTQYF.

This clone was observed a handful of times. J is TRBJ1-1 and V is TRBV7-9, with D uncertain. Trimming shortened V by 1 base and J by 2 bases, and 11 bases separated the two germline ends. From germline, CDR1 is SEHNR and CDR2 FQNEAQ (reference sequence). This CDR3 spans 15 amino acids. The CDR3 reads CASSLVGSRNTEAFF. The CDR3 DNA follows: TGTGCCAGCAGCTTAGTCGGCAGCCGAAACACTGAAGCTTTCTTT.

This clone was seen only a few times. The V call is TRBV5-1, the J call TRBJ1-1; D gene unclear. Deletions cut 4 bases from V and 1 base from J, with 17 bases between. The CDR3 totals 16 residues. Germline values: CDR1 SGHRS, CDR2 YFSETQ. CDR3 sequence: CASSGGGGRGNTEAFF. The CDR3 DNA is TGCGCCAGCAGCGGCGGTGGAGGGAGAGGGAACACTGAAGCTTTCTTT.

In this sample, this clone turned up a few times. The chain couples TRBV29-1 to TRBJ1-1; 10 bases align to TRBD1. The CDR3 is 13 residues long. After removal of 5 bases from V and 5 bases from J, the junction contained 5 bases not matched to a gene. Looked up from germline, CDR1 is SQVTM and CDR2 is ANQGSEA. In DNA, the CDR3 is TGCAGCGTTAAGACAGGGGGCGGGACTGAAGCTTTCTTT. This codes for CSVKTGGGTEAFF. The whole variable domain, filled in from reference TRBV29-1 and TRBJ1-1, reads SAVISQKPSRDICQRGTSLTIQCQVDSQVTMMFWYRQQPGQSLTLIATANQGSEATYESGFVIDKFPISRPNLTFSTLTVSNMSPEDSSIYLCSVKTGGGTEAFFGQGTRLTVV.

V is TRBV2 and J is TRBJ1-1; D is ambiguous. The length of the CDR3 is 12 residues. Germline V CDR1 and CDR2: SNHLY, FYNNEI. V lost 7 bases and J 3 bases, leaving 9 bases between the germline ends. CDR3 nucleotide sequence: TGTGCCAGCACCGAAGGGTACACTGAAGCTTTCTTT. Protein product: CASTEGYTEAFF.